This note documents a single T cell receptor beta chain sequence. Method: immunoSEQ multiplex PCR; TCRdb's copy keeps in-frame clones and lacks some. The sample consists of 250,000 to 300,000 clones, about 88% of them appearing once. Self-reported history from a screening survey and questionnaire set each donor's cohort. The trim removed 5 bases at V and 1 base at J, leaving 20 bases unmatched. Germline V lookup: CDR1 GTSNPN, CDR2 SVGIG (reference sequence). The CDR3 totals 19 residues. The sample is drawn from a study of blood T cell repertoires in COVID-19. Study information: Sites in the United States, Italy and Spain provided acute and convalescent COVID-19 samples. PBMCs, B-cell-depleted T cells, or T cells provided the cDNA or gDNA that made up the material.

The receptor was isolated from a woman in her sixties or seventies in a cohort exposed to, infected with or recovered from COVID-19 (not recorded which). The chain recombines TRBV30 with TRBJ2-7; 10 bases map to TRBD1. Input material: PBMCs or T cells enriched from blood (not recorded which). CDR3 DNA sequence: TGTGCCTGGCCGGACCTCTCCCCGGGACAGGGGCGATCATCCTACGAGCAGTACTTC. Translating gives CAWPDLSPGQGRSSYEQYF.